This T cell receptor beta chain was identified in a study of cytomegalovirus exposure and HLA in healthy donors (TCRdb year 2017). Study-level background: An earlier analysis of 550 to 700 of the donors reported about 250 Gb of sequence data and 100 million to 140 million unique TCR beta sequences from roughly 180 million T cells. Roughly 300 gigabases of sequencing data and 70 million to 95 million unique TCR sequences made up an early release that covered around 640 HLA-typed donors. Among the roughly 390 genotyped donors, approximately 77% belonged to the genetic ancestry cluster associated with self-reported Caucasian donors. The aim of the study was to test whether cataloging public T cell receptors could identify signatures of past pathogen exposure. Using immunosequencing, the study profiled T cell repertoires from around 680 subjects and related those repertoires to cytomegalovirus serostatus. A separate validation cohort of 100 to 150 different subjects was used in addition to the 666-subject first cohort. To predict cytomegalovirus infection status, the study brought together high-throughput TCR immunosequencing, statistical association of individual TCRs with disease status, and machine learning. A later analysis re-analyzed previously published TCR beta repertoires from approximately 670 donors and added high-resolution HLA genotyping to study TCR occurrence patterns. In the later analysis, no new phenotypic data were used to find candidate immune exposures; instead, reliance was placed on TCR beta sequences and their occurrence across donors. To decide whether each TCR beta V gene segment behaved as functional or pseudogenic, an earlier analysis of some 540 of the donors relied on high-throughput TCR beta sequencing. Alongside the repertoire data, information on donor age, sex, ethnicity and CMV serostatus was compiled. In a later genetic analysis, genome-wide SNP genotypes for about three fifths of the roughly 670 donors were used, and that subset was treated as a discovery cohort. Every repertoire in the discovery cohort had been generated on one and the same sequencing platform. HLA typing covered class I and class II loci at four-digit resolution. The number of donors typed differed by locus, with about 629-640 for A, B, C, DRB1 and DQB1, approximately 500 for DQA1, 600 to 610 for DPA1, and around 430 for DPB1. Because of strong linkage in the cohort, roughly five DR-DQ haplotypes were treated as single units for association and clustering. On average, around 240,000 unique TCR beta nucleotide sequences were sequenced per donor among 398 genotyped donors of the cohort, with approximately 18% of those sequences being non-productive.

Trimming leaves V shorter by 1 base and J shorter by 3 bases, with the junction holding 3 bases beyond the gene matches. Measured from the cysteine to the phenylalanine, the CDR3 is 16 residues long. Only the CDR3 portion is preserved as DNA: 48 bases, with reading frame beginning at the first base. The germline V gene supplies CDR1 SGHAT and CDR2 FQNNGV. In total, roughly 710 healthy bone marrow donors made up the cohort. Cohort members were all nominally healthy when sampled, although unrecorded immune exposures were likely present. The donor was CMV seropositive and belonged to the group of some 290 seropositive cohort members. Every donor gave a peripheral blood sample, and the peripheral blood mononuclear cells from that sample were used for TCR beta sequencing. The Qiagen DNeasy Blood Extraction Kit was used to extract genomic DNA from the blood cell samples. Summary of the overall study and its limitations: Seventeen rarely observed V segments, including chromosome 9 orphons, were excluded from the earlier analysis of almost 600 of the donors because counts were too low. Assigning TCR associations to individual alleles was difficult when HLA alleles, especially DR and DQ, strongly co-occurred. In a later analysis, the rate of TCR association differed among HLA loci, with DRB1 alleles having the most associated TCRs and HLA-C alleles having the fewest. A total of 150 or so TCR beta chains were listed by the study as associated with cytomegalovirus. Linkage disequilibrium might explain the correlated functional status among segregating V segments, but an unknown experimental factor could not be excluded. For the cohort, immune exposure information was limited to CMV serostatus. In a later genetic analysis, a missense DCLRE1C variant was associated with V-gene and J-gene trimming of TCR beta chains, and the association was replicated in an independent cohort. A further reported finding was that TCR beta sequences accurately predicted the HLA-A and HLA-B alleles for most subjects in the first cohort. This cohort had only TCR beta chains sequenced, and the lack of alpha or paired-chain data limited which features could be detected. According to a later analysis, parvovirus B19, influenza, CMV and Epstein-Barr virus appeared linked to several top co-occurrence clusters. A later genetic analysis reported fewer N-insertions in productive TCRs among donors in an Asian-associated ancestry cluster than the roughly 650-donor mean. A later analysis found that HLA-associated TCR beta chains were more clonally expanded and had lower generation probabilities than equally common non-associated chains. Cytomegalovirus status was reported to be diagnosed by the classifier with high specificity and sensitivity in both the original and validation cohorts. A group of highly shared sequence variants was considered likely to be a technical artifact of the sequencing pipeline. According to the authors, the approach could potentially be generalized to other disease states and immunological phenotypes. In a later analysis, most CMV-associated TCR beta chains were found to appear HLA-restricted, with HLA associations seemingly driven largely by CMV exposure. Sequencing depth was assumed to be roughly uniform across donors in the presence/absence analyses, though that assumption may not hold. Because some donors lacked HLA typing at each locus, the association tests relied only on the typed subset. Broadly in line with IMGT annotations, most TCR beta V segments showed up in productive rearrangements about 90% or about 30% of the time in an earlier analysis of a few hundred of the donors. Three of the identified cytomegalovirus-associated TCR beta chains were confirmed in vitro to be specific for cytomegalovirus antigens. Across donors, most TCR sequences were observed very rarely, whereas some public TCRs were present in many individuals. In a later analysis, some 18,000 TCR beta sequences were associated with specific HLA alleles at a false discovery rate of 0.05. Some IMGT-functional V segments, including TRBV6-2 and TRBV6-3, could not be distinguished by the 87-base-pair reads and were therefore excluded.

Library preparation was by the immunoSEQ multiplex PCR assay. For the multiplex PCR, a mixture combining 60 forward primers for TCR Vbeta segments and 13 reverse primers for TCR Jbeta segments was used. Amplification of the CDR3 region of rearranged TCR beta genes was performed with a multiplex PCR assay on genomic DNA. The Illumina HiSeq System was used to sequence the amplified TCR beta libraries as 87-base-pair reads. On the study's bioinformatics: In a later analysis, around 80 million unique TCR beta chains were counted across the roughly 610 repertoires, and approximately 11 million of these chains were shared by at least two donors. Raw reads were error-corrected and collapsed into unique sequences by a nearest-neighbor algorithm in which closely related sequences were merged to remove PCR and sequencing errors. CDR3 sequences were aligned to IMGT reference sequences to assign V, D and J gene segments. For a sequence to be retained, a match of at least six nucleotides to both a V gene segment and a J gene segment was required. Rearrangements were classified as productive when the CDR3 lacked stop codons and remained in frame with V and J, and all other rearrangements were classified as non-productive. CDR3 was defined according to IMGT convention as the region running from the second conserved V-encoded cysteine to the conserved J-encoded phenylalanine. The earlier analysis of fewer than 700 of the donors excluded sequences that lacked an unambiguous match to a single V gene segment. An earlier analysis of 587 of the donors called V segments functional above 56.7% productive rearrangements and segregating when the between-donor standard deviation exceeded 5%. To diagnose cytomegalovirus status from the catalog of TCR beta chain sequences, a statistical classification framework was built. In a later analysis, V and J genes were assigned by comparing TCR nucleotide sequences against IMGT/GENE-DB human TR gene sequences. The TCRdist pipeline was used in a later analysis to assign CDR3 sequences and most-parsimonious VDJ recombination scenarios. In a later analysis, each TCR beta chain was defined by its CDR3 amino acid sequence together with its V-gene family, and reads lacking a unique V-gene family were excluded. In a later analysis, 500 to 650 highly shared, low-generation-probability nucleotide sequences were removed to address suspected cross-contamination and a sequencing artifact. In a later analysis, a clonal expansion index was calculated for each public chain from normalized within-repertoire ranks of inferred template counts. In a later analysis, generation probabilities were computed with a VDJ recombination model fitted to out-of-frame rearrangements, and the resulting probabilities were checked against IGoR. Hypergeometric tests were used in a later analysis to score TCR-TCR, TCR-HLA and TCR-CMV co-occurrence, with a repertoire-size bias correction applied to the TCR pairs. A later analysis estimated false discovery rates by permuting HLA or CMV assignments 20 times. In a later analysis, co-occurring TCRs were grouped with DBSCAN, and TCRdist sequence similarity was added when clustering was performed within HLA-allele-positive subsets. Repertoires with fewer than 30,000 or more than 120,000 public chains were left out of co-occurrence clustering, as were four to six repertoires with anomalous nucleotide sharing. Here the immuneACCESS table is served through TCRdb, limited to in-frame sequences with V and J called. Missing clones are a known gap in these copies; in checked studies unresolved V genes cover under half, and the rest lacks a known reason. V, J and clone size reflect that table, while D and trimming were determined from the DNA. The sample yields 180,000 or so clones; approximately 85% were counted once. The biggest ten clones account for almost 9.5% of the sample.

As regards this clone: It has no known antigen specificity. The sample holds no much larger clone one base away, and base qualities are not on file.

The sample was PBMCs. The chain links TRBV11-2 with TRBJ2-1; 10 middle bases align to TRBD2. This receptor was obtained from a man aged 18 to 30 in good health and CMV-seropositive. The CDR3 has the sequence CASSLAASGGYNEQFF. The bases are TGTGCCAGCAGCTTAGCGGCTAGCGGGGGCTACAATGAGCAGTTCTTC.